This TCR beta chain derives from a study of T cell clonotyping in hematopoietic cell transplantation. Broader study findings: Pathologically expanded recipient clonotypes increased progressively from day 30 to day 180 as diversity fell.

This table comes from immunoSEQ multiplex PCR, and its TCRdb copy is limited to in-frame clones, with some not included. The sample has around 15,000 clones; 93% are singletons. V was pared by 2 bases and J by 1 base, with 14 bases between. The CDR3 is 16 residues long. The germline V gene encodes CDR1 MNHEY and CDR2 SVGAGI. Concerning this clone: As yet, its antigen is unknown.

Specified time point: recipient sample about 28 days before transplant, after cytoreduction. The genes are TRBV6-5 and TRBJ1-1, with D perhaps matching TRBD1 (5 bases). This receptor was obtained from a young man with biphenotypic leukemia. Some clones in this sample may be carry-over from other donors' samples. The sample was peripheral blood mononuclear cells, taken before stem cell transplant. CDR3 residues: CASSYHWRGGNTEAFF. Written as DNA, the CDR3 is TGTGCCAGCAGTTACCATTGGAGGGGAGGGAACACTGAAGCTTTCTTT.